This entry concerns a single T cell receptor beta chain. Combining iRepertoire HTBI primers with Arm-PCR of CDR3 regions, the authors built TCR beta libraries. One entry per CDR3 protein, called by TCRdb with MiXCR from the multiplex PCR reads. This table has more than 650,000 distinct CDR3 sequences, 30% appearing once. These data come from a study of regulatory T cells in long-lasting Graves disease. Study details: Positivity for TSH receptor antibodies plus over 5 years of antithyroid drugs meant persistent Graves' disease.

As for time point: persistent/refractory GD, antithyroid drugs over 5 years with positive TRAb. Generation of the TCR library employed RNA extracted from PBMCs. Investigators report Graves' disease was diagnosed under American Thyroid Association guidelines. Germline lookup yields CDR1 MDHEN and CDR2 SYDVKM. V was cut by 3 bases and J by 6 bases, with 15 bases left in between. This CDR3 has 15 amino acids. The receptor's source is a female donor with Graves disease. Sequenced here: peripheral blood mononuclear cells (PBMCs), sampled when the disease was refractory, from a patient treated with antithyroid drugs. V and J are TRBV28 and TRBJ1-5; D is perhaps TRBD1 (5 bases). The CDR3 loop reads CASSFEGGAGQPQHF. CDR3 nucleotides: TGTGCCAGCAGTTTTGAGGGTGGGGCGGGTCAGCCCCAGCATTTT.